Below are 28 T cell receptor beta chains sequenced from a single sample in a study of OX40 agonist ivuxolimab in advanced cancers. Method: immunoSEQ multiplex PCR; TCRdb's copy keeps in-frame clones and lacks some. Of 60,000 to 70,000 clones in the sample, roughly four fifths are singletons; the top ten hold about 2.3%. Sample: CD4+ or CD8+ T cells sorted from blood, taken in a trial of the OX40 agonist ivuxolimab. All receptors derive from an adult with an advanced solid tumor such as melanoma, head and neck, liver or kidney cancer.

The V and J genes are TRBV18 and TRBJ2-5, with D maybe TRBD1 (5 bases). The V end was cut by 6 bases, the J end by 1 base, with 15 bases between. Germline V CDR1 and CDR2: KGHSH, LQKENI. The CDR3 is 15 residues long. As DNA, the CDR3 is TGTGCCAGCTCTGAACAGGTAGTTGGCCAAGAGACCCAGTACTTC. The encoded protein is CASSEQVVGQETQYF.

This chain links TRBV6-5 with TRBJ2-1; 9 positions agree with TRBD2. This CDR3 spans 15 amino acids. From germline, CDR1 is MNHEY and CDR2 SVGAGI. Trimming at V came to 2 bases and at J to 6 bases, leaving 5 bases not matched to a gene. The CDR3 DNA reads TGTGCCAGCAGTTACGGGGGACTAGCCCTCAATGAGCAGTTCTTC. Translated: CASSYGGLALNEQFF.

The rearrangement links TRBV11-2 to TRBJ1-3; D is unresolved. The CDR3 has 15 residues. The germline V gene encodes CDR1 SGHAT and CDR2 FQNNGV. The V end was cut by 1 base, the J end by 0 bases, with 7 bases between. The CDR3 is CASSLGAVSGNTIYF. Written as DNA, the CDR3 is TGTGCCAGCAGCTTAGGGGCAGTCTCTGGAAACACCATATATTTT.

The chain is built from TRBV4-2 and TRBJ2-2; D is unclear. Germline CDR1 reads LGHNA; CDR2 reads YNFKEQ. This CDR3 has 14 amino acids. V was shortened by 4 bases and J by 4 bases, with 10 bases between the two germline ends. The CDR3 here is CASSLRVTTGELFF. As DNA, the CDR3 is TGTGCCAGCAGCCTTCGAGTTACCACCGGGGAGCTGTTTTTT.

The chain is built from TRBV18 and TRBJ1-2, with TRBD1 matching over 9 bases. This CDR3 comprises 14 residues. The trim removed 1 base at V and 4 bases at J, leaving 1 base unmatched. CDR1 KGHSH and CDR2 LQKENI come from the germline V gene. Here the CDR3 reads CASSPRGQGYGYTF. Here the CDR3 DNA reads TGTGCCAGCTCACCACGGGGACAGGGCTATGGCTACACCTTC.

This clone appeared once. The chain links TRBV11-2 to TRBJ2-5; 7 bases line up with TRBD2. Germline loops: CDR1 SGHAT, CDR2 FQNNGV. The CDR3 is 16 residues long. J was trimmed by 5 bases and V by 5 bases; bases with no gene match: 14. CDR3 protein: CASSTGGAGAGETQYF. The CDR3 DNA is TGTGCCAGCAGCACAGGCGGGGCGGGAGCGGGGGAGACCCAGTACTTC.

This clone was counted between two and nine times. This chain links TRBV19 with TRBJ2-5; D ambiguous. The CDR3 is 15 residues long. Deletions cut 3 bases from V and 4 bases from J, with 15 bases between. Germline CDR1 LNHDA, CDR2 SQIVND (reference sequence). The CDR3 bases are TGTGCCAGTAGTATCCCCCAGACCCGAGGAGAGACCCAGTACTTC. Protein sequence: CASSIPQTRGETQYF.

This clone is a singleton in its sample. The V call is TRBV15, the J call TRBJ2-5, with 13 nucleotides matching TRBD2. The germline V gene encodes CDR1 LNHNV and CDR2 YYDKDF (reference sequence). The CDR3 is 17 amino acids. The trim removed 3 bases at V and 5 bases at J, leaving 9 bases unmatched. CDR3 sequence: CATSRTATSGRMETQYF. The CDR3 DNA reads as TGTGCCACCAGCAGGACAGCGACTAGCGGGAGGATGGAGACCCAGTACTTC. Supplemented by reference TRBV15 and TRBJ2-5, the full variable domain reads DAMVIQNPRYQVTQFGKPVTLSCSQTLNHNVMYWYQQKSSQAPKLLFHYYDKDFNNEADTPDNFQSRRPNTSFCFLDIRSPGLGDTAMYLCATSRTATSGRMETQYFGPGTRLLVL.

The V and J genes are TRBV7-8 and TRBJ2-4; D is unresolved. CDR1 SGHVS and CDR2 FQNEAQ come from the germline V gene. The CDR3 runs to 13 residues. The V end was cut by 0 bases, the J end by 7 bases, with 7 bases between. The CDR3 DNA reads TGTGCCAGCAGCTTAGCCAGAACCAACATTCAGTACTTC. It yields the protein CASSLARTNIQYF.

For the CDR3, the DNA is TGCGCCAGCAGCCAACGGACAGACTACGAGCAGTACTTC. This translates into CASSQRTDYEQYF. This chain links TRBV4-1 with TRBJ2-7; perhaps TRBD1 as D (6 bases). This CDR3 is built from 13 residues. Trimming pared 2 bases from V and 3 bases from J, leaving 8 bases between. Germline CDR1 reads MGHRA; CDR2 reads YSYEKL.

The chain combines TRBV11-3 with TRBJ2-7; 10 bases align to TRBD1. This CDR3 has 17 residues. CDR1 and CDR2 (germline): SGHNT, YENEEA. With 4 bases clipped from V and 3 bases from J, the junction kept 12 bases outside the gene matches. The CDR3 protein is CASSSHRDRGVNYEQYF. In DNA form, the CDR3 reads TGTGCCAGCAGCTCTCACCGGGACAGGGGAGTGAACTACGAGCAGTACTTC.

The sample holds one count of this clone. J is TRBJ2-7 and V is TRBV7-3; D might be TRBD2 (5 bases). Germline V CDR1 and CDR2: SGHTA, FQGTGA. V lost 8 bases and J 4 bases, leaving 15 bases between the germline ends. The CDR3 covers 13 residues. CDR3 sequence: CASSGGPTYEQYF. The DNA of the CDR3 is TGTGCCAGCTCCGGCGGGCCCACATACGAGCAGTACTTC.

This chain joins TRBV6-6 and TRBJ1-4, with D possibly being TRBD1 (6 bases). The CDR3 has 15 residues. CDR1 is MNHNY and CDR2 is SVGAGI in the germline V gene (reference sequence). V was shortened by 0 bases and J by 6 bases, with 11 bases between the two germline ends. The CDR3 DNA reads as TGTGCCAGCAGTTACTCGACGTGGACAGATGAAAAACTGTTTTTT. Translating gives CASSYSTWTDEKLFF.

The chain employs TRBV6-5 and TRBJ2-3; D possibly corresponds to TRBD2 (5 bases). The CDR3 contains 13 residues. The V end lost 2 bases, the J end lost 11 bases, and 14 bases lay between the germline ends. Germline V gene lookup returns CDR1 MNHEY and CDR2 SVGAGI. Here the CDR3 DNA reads TGTGCCAGCAGTTACATATCGGACTCATGGCAGTATTTT. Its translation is CASSYISDSWQYF.

The CDR3 reads CASSRGRITQETQYF. The DNA for the CDR3 is TGTGCCAGCAGCCGCGGCCGGATAACTCAAGAGACCCAGTACTTC. The chain joins TRBV11-2 to TRBJ2-5; D unclear. V dropped 5 bases and J dropped 2 bases, with 15 bases sitting between them. Germline V gene data show CDR1 as SGHAT and CDR2 as FQNNGV. The CDR3 is 15 residues long.

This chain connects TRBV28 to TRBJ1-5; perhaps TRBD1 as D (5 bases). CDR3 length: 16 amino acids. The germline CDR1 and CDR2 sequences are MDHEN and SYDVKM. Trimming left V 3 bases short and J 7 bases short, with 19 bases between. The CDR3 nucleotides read TGTGCCAGCAGTTTTTTATCGACAGCGAACGGGCAGCCCCAGCATTTT. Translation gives CASSFLSTANGQPQHF.

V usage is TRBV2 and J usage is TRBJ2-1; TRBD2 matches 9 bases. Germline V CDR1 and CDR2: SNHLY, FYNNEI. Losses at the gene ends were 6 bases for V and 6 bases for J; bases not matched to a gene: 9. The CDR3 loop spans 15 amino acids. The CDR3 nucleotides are TGTGCCAGCAGGCCAGGGCTAGCGGGACGCAATGAGCAGTTCTTC. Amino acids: CASRPGLAGRNEQFF.

The CDR3 spells CAVRAGAASDEQFF. The CDR3 DNA sequence: TGTGCCGTTCGCGCGGGAGCAGCGTCCGATGAGCAGTTCTTC. V usage is TRBV15 and J usage is TRBJ2-1; 7 bases fit TRBD2. There are 14 residues in the CDR3. Trimming removed 11 bases from V and 8 bases from J; junction bases left unmatched: 15. Germline V gene lookup returns CDR1 LNHNV and CDR2 YYDKDF (reference sequence).

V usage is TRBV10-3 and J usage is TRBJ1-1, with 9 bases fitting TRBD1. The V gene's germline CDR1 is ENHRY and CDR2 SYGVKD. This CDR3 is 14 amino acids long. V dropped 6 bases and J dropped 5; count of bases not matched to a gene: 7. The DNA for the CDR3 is TGTGCCATCAGCCACGGGACAGGGATGACTGAAGCTTTCTTT. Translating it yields CAISHGTGMTEAFF.

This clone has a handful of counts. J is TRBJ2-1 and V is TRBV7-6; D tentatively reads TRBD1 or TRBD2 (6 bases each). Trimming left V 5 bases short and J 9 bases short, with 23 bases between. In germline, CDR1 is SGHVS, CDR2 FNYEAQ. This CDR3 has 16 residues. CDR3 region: CASSPFTRDIRGEQFF. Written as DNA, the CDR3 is TGTGCCAGCAGCCCATTTACGCGGGACATCAGAGGTGAGCAGTTCTTC. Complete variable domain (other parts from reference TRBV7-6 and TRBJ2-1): GAGVSQSPRYKVTKRGQDVALRCDPISGHVSLYWYRQALGQGPEFLTYFNYEAQQDKSGLPNDRFSAERPEGSISTLTIQRTEQRDSAMYRCASSPFTRDIRGEQFFGPGTRLTVL.

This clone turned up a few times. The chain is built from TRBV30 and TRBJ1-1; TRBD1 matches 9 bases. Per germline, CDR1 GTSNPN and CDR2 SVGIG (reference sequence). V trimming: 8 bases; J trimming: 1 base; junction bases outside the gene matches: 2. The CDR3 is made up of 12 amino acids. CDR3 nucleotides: TGTGCCGGGGACAGGGAGAACACTGAAGCTTTCTTT. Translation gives CAGDRENTEAFF. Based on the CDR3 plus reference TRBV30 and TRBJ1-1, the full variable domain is SQTIHQWPATLVQPVGSPLSLECTVEGTSNPNLYWYRQAAGRGLQLLFYSVGIGQISSEVPQNLSASRPQDRQFILSSKKLLLSDSGFYLCAGDRENTEAFFGQGTRLTVV.

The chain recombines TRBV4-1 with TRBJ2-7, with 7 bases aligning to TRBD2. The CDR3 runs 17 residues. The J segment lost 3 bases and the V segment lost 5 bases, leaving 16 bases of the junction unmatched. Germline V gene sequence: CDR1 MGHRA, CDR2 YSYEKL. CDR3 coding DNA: TGCGCCAGCAGCTCAAGGGATTCCTCCGGGACTATCTACGAGCAGTACTTC. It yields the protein CASSSRDSSGTIYEQYF.

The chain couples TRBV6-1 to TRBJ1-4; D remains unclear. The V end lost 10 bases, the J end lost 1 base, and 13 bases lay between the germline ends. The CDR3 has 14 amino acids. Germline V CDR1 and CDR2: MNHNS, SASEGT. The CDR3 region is CATTPTRTNEKLFF. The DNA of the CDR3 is TGTGCCACCACACCGACAAGAACTAATGAAAAACTGTTTTTT.

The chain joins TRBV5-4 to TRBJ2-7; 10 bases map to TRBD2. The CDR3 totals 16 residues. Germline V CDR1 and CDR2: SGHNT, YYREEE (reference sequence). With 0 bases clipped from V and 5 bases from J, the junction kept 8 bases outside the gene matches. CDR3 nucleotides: TGTGCCAGCAGCTTGGTGTTAGCGGGAGGCTGGGACGAGCAGTACTTC. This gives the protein CASSLVLAGGWDEQYF.

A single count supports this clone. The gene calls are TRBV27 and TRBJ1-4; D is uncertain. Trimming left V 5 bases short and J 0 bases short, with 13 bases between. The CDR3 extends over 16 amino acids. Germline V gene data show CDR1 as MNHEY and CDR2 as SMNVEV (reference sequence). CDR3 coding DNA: TGTGCCAGCAGTAGAAACCCGGGCGCAACTAATGAAAAACTGTTTTTT. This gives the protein CASSRNPGATNEKLFF.

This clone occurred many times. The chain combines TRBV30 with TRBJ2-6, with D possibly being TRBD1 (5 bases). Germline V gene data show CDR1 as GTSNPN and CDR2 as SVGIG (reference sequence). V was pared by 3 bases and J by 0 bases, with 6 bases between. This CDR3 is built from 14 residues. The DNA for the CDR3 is TGTGCCTGGAGCAGGGACTCTGGGGCCAACGTCCTGACTTTC. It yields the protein CAWSRDSGANVLTF. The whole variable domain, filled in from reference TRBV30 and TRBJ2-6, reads SQTIHQWPATLVQPVGSPLSLECTVEGTSNPNLYWYRQAAGRGLQLLFYSVGIGQISSEVPQNLSASRPQDRQFILSSKKLLLSDSGFYLCAWSRDSGANVLTFGAGSRLTVL.

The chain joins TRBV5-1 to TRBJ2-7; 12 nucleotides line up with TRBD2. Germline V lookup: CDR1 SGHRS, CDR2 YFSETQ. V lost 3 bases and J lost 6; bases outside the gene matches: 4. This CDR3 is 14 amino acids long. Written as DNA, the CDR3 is TGCGCCAGCAGCTCCCTAGCGGGAGGGGGCGAGCAGTACTTC. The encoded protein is CASSSLAGGGEQYF.

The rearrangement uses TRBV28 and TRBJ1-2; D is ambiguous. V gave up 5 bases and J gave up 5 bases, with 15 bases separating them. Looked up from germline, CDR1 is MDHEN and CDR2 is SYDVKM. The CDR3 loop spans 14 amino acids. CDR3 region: CASSLSSVGYGYTF. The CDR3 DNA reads TGTGCCAGCAGTCTCAGCTCGGTAGGATATGGCTACACCTTC.